The sequence of this T cell receptor beta chain was determined in a study of cytomegalovirus exposure and HLA in healthy donors. Study background: Earlier results showed 117 million unique TCR beta sequences derived from approximately 180 million T cells.

Trimming took off 0 bases at V and 6 bases at J, with 15 bases between the two ends. From germline, CDR1 is SGHRS and CDR2 YFSETQ. The CDR3 covers 16 residues. This clone was seen more than once but under ten times. Antigen: not known. Study-wide results and caveats: The Asian-associated ancestry cluster reportedly had fewer N-insertions than the roughly 670-donor mean in a later analysis. V- and J-gene trimming of TCR beta was linked (in a later analysis) to a missense DCLRE1C variant. The study labeled 150 or so TCR beta chains cytomegalovirus-associated.

The PCR was carried out with 60 Vbeta primers and 13 Jbeta primers. Method: immunoSEQ multiplex PCR; TCRdb's copy keeps in-frame clones and lacks some. The sample yields some 190,000 clones, around a tenth seen once. The rearrangement links TRBV5-1 to TRBJ1-4, with D possibly TRBD1 on 6 matching bases. This TCR was recovered from a woman younger than 45 in good health and CMV-seropositive. Sequencing was performed on PBMCs. The CDR3 loop reads CASSLAGRGDDEKLFF. The CDR3 region has the DNA TGCGCCAGCAGCTTGGCGGGGAGGGGGGACGATGAAAAACTGTTTTTT.